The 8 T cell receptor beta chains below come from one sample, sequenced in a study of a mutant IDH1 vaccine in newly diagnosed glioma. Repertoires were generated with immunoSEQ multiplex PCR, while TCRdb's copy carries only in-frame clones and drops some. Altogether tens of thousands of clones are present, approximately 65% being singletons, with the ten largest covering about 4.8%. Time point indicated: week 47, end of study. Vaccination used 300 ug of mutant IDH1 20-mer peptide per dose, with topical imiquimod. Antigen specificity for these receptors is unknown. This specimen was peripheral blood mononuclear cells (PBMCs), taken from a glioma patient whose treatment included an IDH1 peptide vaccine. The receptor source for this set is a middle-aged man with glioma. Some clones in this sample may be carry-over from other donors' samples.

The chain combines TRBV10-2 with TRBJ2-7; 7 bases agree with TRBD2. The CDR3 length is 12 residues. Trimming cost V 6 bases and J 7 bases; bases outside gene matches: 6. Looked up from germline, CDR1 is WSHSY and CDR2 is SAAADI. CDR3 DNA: TGCGCCAGCAGCCCACTCGGGGGGGAGCAGTACTTC. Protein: CASSPLGGEQYF.

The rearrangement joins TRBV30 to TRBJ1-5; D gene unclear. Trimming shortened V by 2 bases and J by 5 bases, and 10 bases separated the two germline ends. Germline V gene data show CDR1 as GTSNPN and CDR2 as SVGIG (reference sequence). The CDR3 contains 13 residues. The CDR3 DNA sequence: TGTGCCTGGAGTATAGGTCACTATCAGCCCCAGCATTTT. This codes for CAWSIGHYQPQHF. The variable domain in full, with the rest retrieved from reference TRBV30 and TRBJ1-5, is SQTIHQWPATLVQPVGSPLSLECTVEGTSNPNLYWYRQAAGRGLQLLFYSVGIGQISSEVPQNLSASRPQDRQFILSSKKLLLSDSGFYLCAWSIGHYQPQHFGDGTRLSIL.

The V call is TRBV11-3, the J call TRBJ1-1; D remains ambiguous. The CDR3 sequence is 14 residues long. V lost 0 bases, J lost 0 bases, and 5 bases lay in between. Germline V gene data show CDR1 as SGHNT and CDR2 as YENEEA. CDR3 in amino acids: CASSLDGLNTEAFF. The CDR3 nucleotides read TGTGCCAGCAGCTTAGACGGCCTGAACACTGAAGCTTTCTTT. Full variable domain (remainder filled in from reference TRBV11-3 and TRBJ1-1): EAGVVQSPRYKIIEKKQPVAFWCNPISGHNTLYWYLQNLGQGPELLIRYENEEAVDDSQLPKDRFSAERLKGVDSTLKIQPAELGDSAVYLCASSLDGLNTEAFFGQGTRLTVV.

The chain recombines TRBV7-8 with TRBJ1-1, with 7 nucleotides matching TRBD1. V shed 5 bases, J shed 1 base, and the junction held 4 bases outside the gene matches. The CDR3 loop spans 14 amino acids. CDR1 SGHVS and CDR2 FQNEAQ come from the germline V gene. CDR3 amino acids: CASSARQGNTEAFF. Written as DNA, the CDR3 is TGTGCCAGCAGCGCTAGACAGGGGAACACTGAAGCTTTCTTT.

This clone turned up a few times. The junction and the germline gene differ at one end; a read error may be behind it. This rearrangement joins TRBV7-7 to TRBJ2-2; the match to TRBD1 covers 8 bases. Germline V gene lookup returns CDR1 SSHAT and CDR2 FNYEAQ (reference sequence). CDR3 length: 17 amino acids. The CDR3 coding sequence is TGTGCTAGCAGCTCCGGGTCGGCAGGGGGCCGTGGCGGGGAGCTGTTTTTT. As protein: CASSSGSAGGRGGELFF.

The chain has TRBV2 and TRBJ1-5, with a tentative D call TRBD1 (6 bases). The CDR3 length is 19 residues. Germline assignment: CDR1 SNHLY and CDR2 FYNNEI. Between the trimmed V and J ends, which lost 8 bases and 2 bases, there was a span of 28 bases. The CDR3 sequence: CASGGAGKLVSSGNQPQHF. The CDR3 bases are TGTGCCAGCGGGGGGGCAGGAAAGTTGGTATCCAGCGGCAATCAGCCCCAGCATTTT. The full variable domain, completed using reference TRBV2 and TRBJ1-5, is EPEVTQTPSHQVTQMGQEVILRCVPISNHLYFYWYRQILGQKVEFLVSFYNNEISEKSEIFDDQFSVERPDGSNFTLKIRSTKLEDSAMYFCASGGAGKLVSSGNQPQHFGDGTRLSIL.

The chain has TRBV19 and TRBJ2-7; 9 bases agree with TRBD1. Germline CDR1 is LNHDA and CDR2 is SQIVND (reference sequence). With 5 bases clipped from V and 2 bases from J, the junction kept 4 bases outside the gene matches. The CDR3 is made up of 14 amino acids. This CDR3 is CASSAGQGTYEQYF. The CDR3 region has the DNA TGTGCCAGTAGTGCCGGACAGGGGACCTACGAGCAGTACTTC.

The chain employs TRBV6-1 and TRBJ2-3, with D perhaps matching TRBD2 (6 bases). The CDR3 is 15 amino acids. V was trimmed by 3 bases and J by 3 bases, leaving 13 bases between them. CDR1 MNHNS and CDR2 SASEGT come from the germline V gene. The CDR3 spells CASSDWGVGTDTQYF. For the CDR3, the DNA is TGTGCCAGCAGTGATTGGGGGGTAGGGACAGATACGCAGTATTTT.